This T cell receptor (beta chain) was sequenced for a study of blood T cells in healthy people across ages. Study-level background: When template switching was applied, about one barcoded beta molecule was captured per two T cells. Study findings and constraints: Lack of knowledge of donor CMV status possibly confounded expanded clonotype changes.

For the second PCR, which ran for about 7 to 11 cycles, a sample-barcoded 5' primer and a J-beta primer mix were used. A template-switch adaptor containing 12 random nucleotides labeled each cDNA molecule. Using its own MiXCR run on the 5' RACE reads, TCRdb lists one record per CDR3 protein. The sample contains 1,800,000 or so distinct CDR3 sequences, around 40% of which appear only once. The ends were cut back, 6 bases at V and 3 bases at J, with 17 bases in the middle. Germline V gene sequence: CDR1 SEHNR, CDR2 FQNEAQ (reference sequence). The CDR3 loop spans 15 amino acids. As for this clonotype: The antigen is unknown.

They isolated at least 7 million PBMCs from each sample. This TCR was recovered from a human donor in good health. The genes are TRBV7-9 and TRBJ1-2; D is possibly TRBD1 (5 bases). The sequenced sample was blood. CDR3 loop: CASSHSKGAYYGYTF. CDR3 nucleotides: TGTGCCAGCAGTCACAGTAAAGGGGCCTACTATGGCTACACCTTC. Variable domain in full (rest from reference TRBV7-9 and TRBJ1-2): DTGVSQNPRHKITKRGQNVTFRCDPISEHNRLYWYRQTLGQGPEFLTYFQNEAQLEKSRLLSDRFSAERPKGSFSTLEIQRTEQGDSAMYLCASSHSKGAYYGYTFGSGTRLTVV.